One and the same sample provided the 9 T cell receptor beta chains below, sequenced in a study of memory CD4+ T cells and cytomegalovirus serostatus. Single viable CD3+CD4+CD8-CD45RO+ cells were sorted as the memory CD4+ T cells. The repertoire was sequenced with immunoSEQ multiplex PCR; TCRdb's copy has only in-frame clones and lacks some. The sample carries some 50,000 clones, 74% recorded once. The sample was memory CD4+ T cells from blood. These receptors were obtained from an adult in good health and CMV-seropositive.

J is TRBJ2-3 and V is TRBV5-1, with 11 bases that match TRBD2. The germline V gene has CDR1 SGHRS and CDR2 YFSETQ. V trimming: 1 base; J trimming: 2 bases; junction bases outside the gene matches: 6. This CDR3 comprises 17 residues. The CDR3 DNA is TGCGCCAGCAGCTTGTGGCTAGCGGGGGGTTCCACAGATACGCAGTATTTT. Its protein is CASSLWLAGGSTDTQYF.

Here the CDR3 reads CASSYSPGRGGNTIYF. CDR3 coding DNA: TGTGCCAGCAGTTACTCTCCAGGGCGAGGTGGAAACACCATATATTTT. The chain recombines TRBV6-5 with TRBJ1-3; TRBD1 is a possible D gene (5 bases). The CDR3 runs 16 residues. CDR1 and CDR2 from the germline V gene are MNHEY and SVGAGI. Trimming left V 0 bases short and J 3 bases short, with 12 bases between.

The CDR3 DNA follows: TGTGCCAGCAGCCTCCTTACAGTGACCTATGGCTACACCTTC. Its translation: CASSLLTVTYGYTF. V usage is TRBV5-4 and J usage is TRBJ1-2, with D unresolved. Germline assignment: CDR1 SGHNT and CDR2 YYREEE (reference sequence). V was clipped by 4 bases and J by 4 bases, with 14 bases between them. The CDR3 is made up of 14 amino acids.

The chain recombines TRBV7-3 with TRBJ2-2; D tentatively reads TRBD1 or TRBD2 (5 bases each). CDR1 and CDR2 from the germline V gene are SGHTA and FQGTGA. The CDR3 sequence is 14 residues long. Trimming stripped 3 bases from V and 3 bases from J, with 8 bases between. The CDR3 bases are TGTGCCAGCAGCTTTCAGGGAGACACCGGGGAGCTGTTTTTT. Protein product: CASSFQGDTGELFF.

The chain is built from TRBV19 and TRBJ2-7; 7 nucleotides line up with TRBD2. The CDR3 totals 13 residues. The V gene end was trimmed by 0 bases and the J gene end by 12 bases; junction bases not matched to a gene: 8. Germline CDR1 and CDR2: LNHDA and SQIVND (reference sequence). The CDR3 DNA sequence: TGTGCCAGTAGTATAGAAGAGCGGGGATTGAGGTACTTC. Amino acids: CASSIEERGLRYF.

CDR3 DNA: TGTGCCAGCAGCTTCCAGCGGGAAGAGACCCAGTACTTC. Translating it yields CASSFQREETQYF. The chain uses TRBV7-3 and TRBJ2-5, with D perhaps TRBD2 (6 bases). Germline CDR1 reads SGHTA; CDR2 reads FQGTGA. V gave up 3 bases and J gave up 3 bases, with 8 bases separating them. The CDR3 is 13 residues long.

This clone has a handful of counts. V and J are TRBV6-1 and TRBJ2-1; D not certain. Trimming pared 4 bases from V and 4 bases from J, leaving 11 bases between. Germline V gives CDR1 MNHNS, CDR2 SASEGT. This CDR3 is 14 amino acids long. CDR3 sequence reads: CASSVGSEYNEQFF. The CDR3 DNA sequence: TGTGCCAGCAGTGTGGGTTCCGAGTACAATGAGCAGTTCTTC.

This clone appeared a few times. The chain uses TRBV27 and TRBJ1-4, with D tentatively TRBD1 (5 bases). Trimming stripped 6 bases from V and 4 bases from J, with 12 bases between. This CDR3 has 14 residues. The germline gives CDR1 MNHEY, CDR2 SMNVEV (reference sequence). The CDR3 sequence: CASSTVRGNEKLFF. The CDR3 region has the DNA TGTGCCAGCAGCACCGTTAGGGGTAATGAAAAACTGTTTTTT.

This clone was seen more than once but under ten times. The rearrangement uses TRBV2 and TRBJ2-5; D is perhaps TRBD1 (6 bases). The CDR3 sequence is 14 residues long. The germline gives CDR1 SNHLY, CDR2 FYNNEI. V was cut by 4 bases and J by 1 base, with 10 bases left in between. The chain's CDR3 is CASSAGVSQETQYF. The CDR3 DNA is TGTGCCAGCAGTGCAGGGGTGTCCCAAGAGACCCAGTACTTC.